This T cell receptor (beta chain) originates from a study of OX40 agonist ivuxolimab in advanced cancers. Of note for this clone: Its antigen is not identified.

Sequencing was performed with immunoSEQ multiplex PCR; in TCRdb, only in-frame clones are kept and a portion is missing. The table records under 30,000 clones, around 88% of them present only once. Patients with a history of autoimmune disease or on systemic immunosuppression were excluded. From germline, CDR1 is SNHLY and CDR2 FYNNEI. Trimming took 3 bases from V and 0 from J, leaving 6 bases between them. The CDR3 is 15 amino acids. Whole-study findings and limits: There was clonal expansion of CD4+ and CD8+ blood T cells by week 6 at 0.1 to 3.0 mg/kg. The average count of expanded clones was higher among CD8+ T cells than among CD4+.

This sequence joins TRBV2 and TRBJ2-6; D gene ambiguous. The specimen was CD4+ or CD8+ T cells sorted from blood, collected in a trial of the OX40 agonist ivuxolimab. The receptor's source is an adult with an advanced solid tumor such as melanoma, head and neck, liver or kidney cancer. CDR3 region: CASSEWGSGANVLTF. The CDR3 DNA follows: TGTGCCAGCAGTGAGTGGGGCTCTGGGGCCAACGTCCTGACTTTC.